What follows describes a single T cell receptor (beta chain). The data originate from a study of cytomegalovirus exposure and HLA in healthy donors. The germline V gene encodes CDR1 ENHRY and CDR2 SYGVKD. The length of the CDR3 is 15 residues. Trimming at V came to 7 bases and at J to 0 bases, leaving 8 bases not matched to a gene. The PCR employed 60 Vbeta primers together with 13 Jbeta primers. Only in-frame clones appear in the TCRdb table, and some are missing; sequencing was by immunoSEQ multiplex PCR. The data show 95,000 to 100,000 clones, around 69% seen once. The chain joins TRBV10-3 to TRBJ1-2, with 7 bases lining up with TRBD1. The TCR comes from a woman in her fifties or sixties in good health and CMV-seropositive. The sequenced sample consisted of PBMCs. The CDR3 sequence is CAIKTGDLANYGYTF. CDR3 coding DNA: TGTGCCATCAAAACAGGGGATTTAGCTAACTATGGCTACACCTTC.